The clone carrying this TCR beta chain has a handful of counts. If patients had autoimmune disease history or systemic immunosuppression, they were excluded. Sampled blood was obtained at baseline, cycle 4 day 1, and cycle 7 day 1. The table came from immunoSEQ multiplex PCR; TCRdb's copy has only in-frame clones and leaves some out. Counted here are roughly 50,000 clones, over 80% occurring once; the ten biggest clones make up about 3.9%. The sample belongs to a study of OX40 agonist ivuxolimab in advanced cancers. Looking at the study overall: Ivuxolimab, an agonistic anti-OX40 (CD134) antibody, was given to patients. Under the entry rules, prior anti-PD-1, anti-PD-L1 or anti-CTLA-4 therapy was allowed, and about 38% had some.

This receptor was obtained from an adult with an advanced solid tumor such as melanoma, head and neck, liver or kidney cancer. This sample comprised CD4+ or CD8+ T cells sorted from blood, obtained in a trial of the OX40 agonist ivuxolimab.

The CDR3 bases are TGTGCCAGCAGAGCCCCGGGACTAGCGTTGAGAGAGACCCAGTACTTC. The encoded protein is CASRAPGLALRETQYF. V is TRBV7-2 and J is TRBJ2-5, with TRBD2 matching over 10 bases. Trimming at V came to 6 bases and at J to 4 bases, leaving 11 bases not matched to a gene. The CDR3 totals 16 residues. Per the germline V gene, CDR1 is SGHTA and CDR2 is FQGNSA.